This TCR beta chain was found in a study of identical twins. About this clonotype itself: Its target is unknown.

Study-wide findings and caveats: With beta out-of-frame sequences, excess sharing by twins was weaker.

The CDR3 covers 16 residues. Germline V CDR1 and CDR2: SNHLY, FYNNEI. J gave up 1 base and V 0 bases, and 4 bases lay outside the gene matches. One entry per CDR3 protein results from TCRdb running MiXCR on the 5' RACE reads. The table records 500,000 to 650,000 distinct CDR3 sequences, about 7.6% of them present only once. Everyone who gave samples was a healthy Caucasian. These data were also reused for a study on yellow fever vaccine responses in identical twins.

The TCR sequence derives from a woman between 18 and 29 years old in good health. Input material: PBMCs. V and J are TRBV2 and TRBJ2-3; 7 nucleotides line up with TRBD2. The CDR3 DNA reads as TGTGCCAGCAGTGAAGCGGGAGGGCCTGGCACAGATACGCAGTATTTT. This codes for CASSEAGGPGTDTQYF.